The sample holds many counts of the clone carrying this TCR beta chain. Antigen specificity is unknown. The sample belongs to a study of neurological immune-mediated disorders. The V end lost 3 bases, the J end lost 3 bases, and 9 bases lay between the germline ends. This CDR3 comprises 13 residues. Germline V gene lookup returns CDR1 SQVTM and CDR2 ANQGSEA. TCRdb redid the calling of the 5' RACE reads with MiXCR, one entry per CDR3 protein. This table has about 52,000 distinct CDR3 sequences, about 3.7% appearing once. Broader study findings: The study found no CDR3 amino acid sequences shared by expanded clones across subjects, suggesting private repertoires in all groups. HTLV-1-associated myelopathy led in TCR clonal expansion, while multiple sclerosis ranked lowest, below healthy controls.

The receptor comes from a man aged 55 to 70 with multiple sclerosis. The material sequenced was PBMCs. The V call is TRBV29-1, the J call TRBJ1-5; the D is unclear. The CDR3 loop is CSVDEVSNQPQHF. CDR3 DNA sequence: TGCAGCGTTGACGAAGTTTCCAATCAGCCCCAGCATTTT.